The rows below give T cell receptor beta chains drawn from one sample of a study of T cell responses to AZD1222 COVID-19 vaccine. Here immunoSEQ multiplex PCR was the method, and the copy in TCRdb shows in-frame clones only, minus some. The sample holds 120,000 or so clones, about 79% seen once. Sequencing was performed on peripheral blood, taken 28 days after the second AZD1222 dose. All receptors derive from an adult who received the AZD1222 COVID-19 vaccine. CDR3s include the opening cysteine and the closing phenylalanine or tryptophan. Each record gives: D gene, J gene, clone size, V gene, CDR3 DNA, CDR3 protein. A D gene is named only where the DNA matches it firmly. Size is stated for part of the rows, as once, few or many counts, or as a class when the clone is expanded.

d_call: TRBD1
j_call: TRBJ1-4
clone_size: few
v_call: TRBV6-5
cdr3_nt: TGTGCCAGCAGGGTACAGGGGGAGGGTGAAAAACTGTTTTTT
cdr3_aa: CASRVQGEGEKLFF

d_call: -
j_call: TRBJ1-2
clone_size: few
v_call: TRBV28
cdr3_nt: TGTGCCAGCAGTTTCGGTGTAGATGGCTACACCTTC
cdr3_aa: CASSFGVDGYTF

d_call: TRBD1
j_call: TRBJ2-7
clone_size: -
v_call: TRBV9
cdr3_nt: TGTGCCAGCAGCGCCCGGGACAGTAAGAGCTCCTACGAGCAGTACTTC
cdr3_aa: CASSARDSKSSYEQYF

d_call: -
j_call: TRBJ1-2
clone_size: -
v_call: TRBV19
cdr3_nt: TGTGCCAGTAGTATAAGTCAGCCGGATGGCTACACCTTC
cdr3_aa: CASSISQPDGYTF

d_call: -
j_call: TRBJ1-5
clone_size: -
v_call: TRBV2
cdr3_nt: TGTGCCGGTGGGCCCAGGGGCGATCAGCCCCAGCATTTT
cdr3_aa: CAGGPRGDQPQHF

d_call: -
j_call: TRBJ2-1
clone_size: -
v_call: TRBV6-5
cdr3_nt: TGTGCCAGCAGTTACCCCACCTCCGTGCAGTTCTTC
cdr3_aa: CASSYPTSVQFF

d_call: -
j_call: TRBJ1-1
clone_size: -
v_call: TRBV2
cdr3_nt: TGTGCCAGCAGTGTGGAGGGCGGGCGGACTGAAGCTTTCTTT
cdr3_aa: CASSVEGGRTEAFF

d_call: TRBD1
j_call: TRBJ1-2
clone_size: -
v_call: TRBV6-5
cdr3_nt: TGTGCCAGCAGTACCCGGACAGGGTTCGGCTACACCTTC
cdr3_aa: CASSTRTGFGYTF

d_call: -
j_call: TRBJ1-5
clone_size: once
v_call: TRBV27
cdr3_nt: TGTGCCAGCAGTTTAGGGAAGAATCAGCCCCAGCATTTT
cdr3_aa: CASSLGKNQPQHF

d_call: -
j_call: TRBJ1-1
clone_size: few
v_call: TRBV27
cdr3_nt: TGTGCCAGCAAGGCGGGTACCGGGCAGTTGGGCACTGAAGCTTTCTTT
cdr3_aa: CASKAGTGQLGTEAFF

d_call: -
j_call: TRBJ1-2
clone_size: -
v_call: TRBV19
cdr3_nt: TGTGCCAGTACGTCCGGGACACGCTATGGCTACACCTTC
cdr3_aa: CASTSGTRYGYTF

d_call: TRBD1
j_call: TRBJ1-5
clone_size: -
v_call: TRBV7-2
cdr3_nt: TGTGCCAGCAGCTCGAGATCCACAGGGGGCTATCAGCCCCAGCATTTT
cdr3_aa: CASSSRSTGGYQPQHF

d_call: -
j_call: TRBJ1-4
clone_size: -
v_call: TRBV2
cdr3_nt: TGTGCCAGCAGTGAAGCGAGGGCCGGGGGTGAAAAACTGTTTTTT
cdr3_aa: CASSEARAGGEKLFF

d_call: TRBD1
j_call: TRBJ1-1
clone_size: -
v_call: TRBV5-1
cdr3_nt: TGCGCCAGCAGCTCACAAACAGGGGGCACTGAAGCTTTCTTT
cdr3_aa: CASSSQTGGTEAFF

d_call: TRBD1
j_call: TRBJ1-1
clone_size: -
v_call: TRBV14
cdr3_nt: TGTGCCAGCAGCCAAGAAACAGGGGCAGCTTTCTTT
cdr3_aa: CASSQETGAAFF

d_call: TRBD1
j_call: TRBJ1-2
clone_size: -
v_call: TRBV27
cdr3_nt: TGTGCCAGCACCCGGTTGACGGGACAGGGTCGTGGCTACACCTTC
cdr3_aa: CASTRLTGQGRGYTF

d_call: -
j_call: TRBJ2-3
clone_size: -
v_call: TRBV7-2
cdr3_nt: TGTGCCAGCAGCCCGAGCGGGCGAACAGATACGCAGTATTTT
cdr3_aa: CASSPSGRTDTQYF

d_call: TRBD2
j_call: TRBJ2-3
clone_size: -
v_call: TRBV3-1/TRBV3-2
cdr3_nt: TGTGCCAGCAGCCAGATGGTCACTAGCGGTAAAACAGATACGCAGTATTTT
cdr3_aa: CASSQMVTSGKTDTQYF

d_call: -
j_call: TRBJ1-6
clone_size: -
v_call: TRBV19
cdr3_nt: TGTGCCAGTAGTATCCAAGATAATTCACCCCTCCACTTT
cdr3_aa: CASSIQDNSPLHF

d_call: -
j_call: TRBJ1-1
clone_size: -
v_call: TRBV14
cdr3_nt: TGTGCCAGCAGCCAACCCTCTAGGACTCTTGAAGCTTTCTTT
cdr3_aa: CASSQPSRTLEAFF

d_call: TRBD1
j_call: TRBJ1-4
clone_size: -
v_call: TRBV11-3
cdr3_nt: TGTGCCAGCAGCCCGAGGGACAGATCTAATGAAAAACTGTTTTTT
cdr3_aa: CASSPRDRSNEKLFF

d_call: -
j_call: TRBJ1-3
clone_size: -
v_call: TRBV19
cdr3_nt: TGTGCCAGTAGTATGGGACTGAGAAACACCATATATTTT
cdr3_aa: CASSMGLRNTIYF

d_call: -
j_call: TRBJ1-2
clone_size: -
v_call: TRBV28
cdr3_nt: TGTTTCCCCTACTATGGCTACACCTTC
cdr3_aa: CFPYYGYTF

d_call: -
j_call: TRBJ2-1
clone_size: -
v_call: TRBV6-6
cdr3_nt: TGTGCCAGCAGTTATCCGGCGGGGGCGGGAAATGAGCAGTTCTTC
cdr3_aa: CASSYPAGAGNEQFF